The next 11 T cell receptor beta chains were all read from a single sample in a study of beta chain features in type 1 diabetes. Of the isolated RNA, all was reverse transcribed, and so the sequenced material was expressed TCRB transcripts. Clones were read by immunoSEQ multiplex PCR, and TCRdb kept only the in-frame ones, dropping some. Of hundreds of thousands of clones listed, 8% are singletons. The material sequenced was central memory CD4+ T cells from blood. These receptor sequences come from a woman aged 18-29 years in good health.

The chain couples TRBV6-5 to TRBJ1-1, with D unclear. With 7 bases removed from V and 1 base from J, the gap between germline ends came to 10 bases. Looked up from germline, CDR1 is MNHEY and CDR2 is SVGAGI. This CDR3 has 13 residues. CDR3 nucleotides: TGTGCCAGCAACCATAGAGGGAACACTGAAGCTTTCTTT. Protein sequence: CASNHRGNTEAFF.

The chain joins TRBV29-1 to TRBJ2-1, with TRBD1 matching 11 bases. The germline gives CDR1 SQVTM, CDR2 ANQGSEA. The CDR3 spans 14 residues. V trimming: 8 bases; J trimming: 9 bases; junction bases outside the gene matches: 12. This CDR3 is CSFTRTGGWGEQFF. In DNA, the CDR3 is TGCAGCTTTACCCGGACAGGGGGCTGGGGTGAGCAGTTCTTC.

The CDR3 nucleotides read TGCGCCAGCAGCTTCACCCCAGGGTTCAATGAGCAGTTCTTC. Its translation is CASSFTPGFNEQFF. The chain carries TRBV5-1 and TRBJ2-1, with a possible D match to TRBD1 (5 bases). Germline CDR1 reads SGHRS; CDR2 reads YFSETQ. CDR3 length: 14 residues. V lost 2 bases and J lost 6, with 12 bases in between. Variable domain in full (rest from reference TRBV5-1 and TRBJ2-1): KAGVTQTPRYLIKTRGQQVTLSCSPISGHRSVSWYQQTPGQGLQFLFEYFSETQRNKGNFPGRFSGRQFSNSRSEMNVSTLELGDSALYLCASSFTPGFNEQFFGPGTRLTVL.

This sequence joins TRBV28 and TRBJ2-3, with 8 bases that match TRBD1. Unmatched junction bases numbered 7, after V lost 8 bases and J lost 3 bases. CDR3 length: 14 amino acids. Germline loops: CDR1 MDHEN, CDR2 SYDVKM. CDR3 nucleotide sequence: TGTGCCAGCTTACGGGACAGGCTAACAGATACGCAGTATTTT. This translates into CASLRDRLTDTQYF.

The chain employs TRBV7-3 and TRBJ2-5, with D uncertain. The germline V gene has CDR1 SGHTA and CDR2 FQGTGA. CDR3 size: 14 residues. With 2 bases removed from V and 6 bases from J, the gap between germline ends came to 13 bases. CDR3 protein: CASSLSPGSKTQYF. The CDR3 bases are TGTGCCAGCAGCTTATCTCCAGGTTCGAAGACCCAGTACTTC.

The chain is built from TRBV29-1 and TRBJ2-7; 12 positions agree with TRBD1. The J segment lost 6 bases and the V segment lost 3 bases, leaving 6 bases of the junction unmatched. Germline assignment: CDR1 SQVTM and CDR2 ANQGSEA. The CDR3 sequence is 14 residues long. This chain's CDR3 is CSVDSGTGGFEQYF. For the CDR3, the DNA is TGCAGCGTTGATTCTGGGACAGGGGGCTTCGAGCAGTACTTC.

The chain recombines TRBV10-3 with TRBJ2-2; a possible D gene is TRBD2 (5 bases). Germline V lookup: CDR1 ENHRY, CDR2 SYGVKD. CDR3 length: 15 amino acids. V lost 4 bases, J lost 4 bases, and 13 bases lay in between. The CDR3 DNA reads as TGTGCCATCAGTGGGTCGACTACTTTCACCGGGGAGCTGTTTTTT. This translates into CAISGSTTFTGELFF.

This chain links TRBV10-2 with TRBJ2-7; 10 bases are shared with TRBD2. V was clipped by 6 bases and J by 3 bases; unmatched bases: 5. This CDR3 region has 14 residues. Germline V CDR1 and CDR2: WSHSY, SAAADI. CDR3 nucleotides: TGCGCCAGCAGAGGACTAGCGGACAGCTACGAGCAGTACTTC. Encoded protein: CASRGLADSYEQYF.

This clone was picked up many times. This chain connects TRBV4-3 to TRBJ2-1; TRBD1 aligns across 10 bases. The V segment lost 5 bases and the J segment 4 bases; nucleotides outside the gene matches: 5. The CDR3 spans 15 residues. Germline V lookup: CDR1 LGHNA, CDR2 YSLEER. The CDR3: CASSWDRGGYNEQFF. The CDR3 nucleotides are TGCGCCAGCAGCTGGGACAGGGGAGGGTACAATGAGCAGTTCTTC.

The chain uses TRBV9 and TRBJ2-2; D is perhaps TRBD1 (5 bases). This CDR3 is built from 16 residues. Germline V gene data show CDR1 as SGDLS and CDR2 as YYNGEE. V shed 0 bases and J shed 5 bases, with 14 bases lying between them. CDR3 in amino acids: CASSVGQYPRTGELFF. The CDR3 coding sequence is TGTGCCAGCAGCGTAGGACAGTACCCCCGAACCGGGGAGCTGTTTTTT.

This clone showed up just a few times. V and J are TRBV2 and TRBJ2-2, with D perhaps TRBD1 (6 bases). The germline V gene has CDR1 SNHLY and CDR2 FYNNEI. V was shortened by 7 bases and J by 3 bases, with 9 bases between the two germline ends. The CDR3 extends over 13 amino acids. The CDR3 loop reads CASMGQYTGELFF. DNA for the CDR3: TGTGCCAGCATGGGACAATACACCGGGGAGCTGTTTTTT.